A selection of T cell receptor beta chains follows, all from one sample in a study of response to subunit inactivated influenza vaccine. TCRdb recomputed calls from the RT-PCR reads with MiXCR, one row per CDR3 protein. The repertoire holds more than 450,000 distinct CDR3 sequences, with over 9% as singletons. The data also belong to a second study, concerning T cells expressing NK-cell markers.

Sequencing was performed on PBMCs from blood, taken on the day of vaccination. These receptors were obtained from a man aged 45 to 65 who received an inactivated influenza vaccine. Both conserved end residues are part of each CDR3. D genes are given only for firm matches. Some rows mark clone size as missing; the rest say once, few, many or name a class of expanded clone.

v_gene: TRBV23-1; abundance: .; d_gene: .; j_gene: TRBJ2-3; CDR3nt: TGCGCCAGCAGCCCACTTTCGGGGGGCACAGATACGCAGTATTTT; CDR3aa: CASSPLSGGTDTQYF
v_gene: TRBV7-9; abundance: .; d_gene: TRBD1; j_gene: TRBJ2-1; CDR3nt: TGTGCCAGCAGCCCCTGGACAGGGCGAAACAATGAGCAGTTCTTC; CDR3aa: CASSPWTGRNNEQFF
v_gene: TRBV18; abundance: .; d_gene: TRBD1; j_gene: TRBJ2-3; CDR3nt: TGTGCCAGCTTACGACAGGGGGCCGTAGATACGCAGTATTTT; CDR3aa: CASLRQGAVDTQYF
v_gene: TRBV18; abundance: few; d_gene: .; j_gene: TRBJ2-1; CDR3nt: TGTGCCAGCTCACCTCTCGGACAGTTCTCCTACAATGAGCAGTTCTTC; CDR3aa: CASSPLGQFSYNEQFF
v_gene: TRBV12-3/TRBV12-4; abundance: many; d_gene: .; j_gene: TRBJ1-2; CDR3nt: TGTGCCAGCAGTTTCGACAGTTCTAACTATGGCTACACCTTC; CDR3aa: CASSFDSSNYGYTF
v_gene: TRBV10-3; abundance: .; d_gene: .; j_gene: TRBJ1-6; CDR3nt: TGTGCCATCAGTGAGTCTGACGGGAGGGATTCACCCCTCCACTTT; CDR3aa: CAISESDGRDSPLHF
v_gene: TRBV5-8; abundance: .; d_gene: .; j_gene: TRBJ1-5; CDR3nt: TGTGCCAGCAGCTTGGCAGGGTTTCAGCCCCAGCATTTT; CDR3aa: CASSLAGFQPQHF
v_gene: TRBV20-1; abundance: .; d_gene: .; j_gene: TRBJ2-1; CDR3nt: TGCAGTGCTAGCGGGAGAATGTACAATGAGCAGTTCTTC; CDR3aa: CSASGRMYNEQFF
v_gene: TRBV20-1; abundance: .; d_gene: .; j_gene: TRBJ2-7; CDR3nt: TGCAGTGCTAGGCATTCCTACGAGCAGTACTTC; CDR3aa: CSARHSYEQYF
v_gene: TRBV30; abundance: few; d_gene: .; j_gene: TRBJ2-1; CDR3nt: TGTGCCTGGAGTAAAGGTACCTACAATGAGCAGTTCTTC; CDR3aa: CAWSKGTYNEQFF
v_gene: TRBV6-5; abundance: few; d_gene: .; j_gene: TRBJ2-7; CDR3nt: TGTGCCAGCAGTTACTCGATAGTGCGGGGCACCTACGAGCAGTACTTC; CDR3aa: CASSYSIVRGTYEQYF
v_gene: TRBV5-1; abundance: few; d_gene: TRBD1; j_gene: TRBJ2-1; CDR3nt: TGCGCCAGCAGCTGGACCGGGACAGGGGGCCTGAATGAGCAGTTCTTC; CDR3aa: CASSWTGTGGLNEQFF
v_gene: TRBV7-3; abundance: .; d_gene: TRBD1; j_gene: TRBJ2-5; CDR3nt: TGTGCCAGCAGCTTAACATCGGGACAGGGAAGAGAGACCCAGTACTTC; CDR3aa: CASSLTSGQGRETQYF
v_gene: TRBV20-1; abundance: few; d_gene: .; j_gene: TRBJ1-5; CDR3nt: TGCAGTGCTAGTGTGGGGGATCAGCCCCAGCATTTT; CDR3aa: CSASVGDQPQHF
v_gene: TRBV20-1; abundance: .; d_gene: TRBD2; j_gene: TRBJ2-3; CDR3nt: TGCAGTGCTCCCTCTTTAGCGGGAGATCTCACAGATACGCAGTATTTT; CDR3aa: CSAPSLAGDLTDTQYF
v_gene: TRBV11-3; abundance: .; d_gene: .; j_gene: TRBJ2-1; CDR3nt: TGTGCCAGCAGCTTAGACGGGCCCCGTGAGCAGTTCTTC; CDR3aa: CASSLDGPREQFF
v_gene: TRBV6-2/TRBV6-3; abundance: few; d_gene: TRBD1; j_gene: TRBJ2-3; CDR3nt: TGTGCCAGCAGTCCGGGGACAGGTCAATTCACAGATACGCAGTATTTT; CDR3aa: CASSPGTGQFTDTQYF
v_gene: TRBV6-5; abundance: many; d_gene: .; j_gene: TRBJ2-7; CDR3nt: TGTGCCAGCAGTTATCGGTACGAGCAGTACTTC; CDR3aa: CASSYRYEQYF
v_gene: TRBV30; abundance: .; d_gene: TRBD2; j_gene: TRBJ2-2; CDR3nt: TGTGCCTGGAGTGATCTGGGACTAGCGGCCGGGGAGCTGTTTTTT; CDR3aa: CAWSDLGLAAGELFF
v_gene: TRBV18; abundance: .; d_gene: .; j_gene: TRBJ1-6; CDR3nt: TGTGCCAGCTCACCCCAGGCTGATTCACCCCTCCGCTTT; CDR3aa: CASSPQADSPLRF
v_gene: TRBV18; abundance: .; d_gene: .; j_gene: TRBJ2-1; CDR3nt: TGTGCCAGCTCACCACCAGGGGTCAGCTCCTACAATGAGCAGTTCTTC; CDR3aa: CASSPPGVSSYNEQFF
v_gene: TRBV24-1; abundance: many; d_gene: .; j_gene: TRBJ2-1; CDR3nt: TGTGCCACCAGTGATTTAAACAGGAGTCCCAATGAGCAGTTCTTC; CDR3aa: CATSDLNRSPNEQFF
v_gene: TRBV7-3; abundance: .; d_gene: .; j_gene: TRBJ2-1; CDR3nt: TGTGCCAGCAGCCAAGGGGGTGGCGACCCCTACAATGAGCAGTTCTTC; CDR3aa: CASSQGGGDPYNEQFF
v_gene: TRBV5-1; abundance: few; d_gene: TRBD1; j_gene: TRBJ2-5; CDR3nt: TGCGCCAGCACCCCCCCGGGGACAGGGCGAGAGACCCAGTACTTC; CDR3aa: CASTPPGTGRETQYF
v_gene: TRBV20-1; abundance: .; d_gene: .; j_gene: TRBJ2-7; CDR3nt: TGCAGTGCTGAGGCTAACTCCTACGAGCAGTACTTC; CDR3aa: CSAEANSYEQYF
v_gene: TRBV12-3/TRBV12-4; abundance: few; d_gene: TRBD1; j_gene: TRBJ2-2; CDR3nt: TGTGCCAGCAGTAAGACAGGGGGCAGAGGTACCGGGGAGCTGTTTTTT; CDR3aa: CASSKTGGRGTGELFF
v_gene: TRBV7-8; abundance: .; d_gene: TRBD2; j_gene: TRBJ2-2; CDR3nt: TGTGCCAGCAGCCCTAGGACTAGCCTGAACACCGGGGAGCTGTTTTTT; CDR3aa: CASSPRTSLNTGELFF
v_gene: TRBV7-2; abundance: .; d_gene: .; j_gene: TRBJ1-2; CDR3nt: TGTGCCAGCAGCTTGACAGATTCTAACTATGGCTACACCTTC; CDR3aa: CASSLTDSNYGYTF
v_gene: TRBV7-2; abundance: .; d_gene: .; j_gene: TRBJ2-7; CDR3nt: TGTGCCAGCAGATTTTACAGCCACGAGCAGTACTTC; CDR3aa: CASRFYSHEQYF
v_gene: TRBV28; abundance: .; d_gene: TRBD1; j_gene: TRBJ2-3; CDR3nt: TGTGCCAGCAGTACCCGGGACAGGGCAACAGATACGCAGTATTTT; CDR3aa: CASSTRDRATDTQYF
v_gene: TRBV29-1; abundance: few; d_gene: .; j_gene: TRBJ1-5; CDR3nt: TGCAGCGTTTGCAACAGTACTAGCAATCAGCCCCAGCATTTT; CDR3aa: CSVCNSTSNQPQHF
v_gene: TRBV27; abundance: few; d_gene: .; j_gene: TRBJ2-5; CDR3nt: TGTGCCACCAGGTCGGGGTGGCTAGAGACCCAGTACTTC; CDR3aa: CATRSGWLETQYF
v_gene: TRBV25-1; abundance: few; d_gene: TRBD1; j_gene: TRBJ2-5; CDR3nt: TGTGCCAGCAGTGTCTTAGGGGGCCTAGAGACCCAGTACTTC; CDR3aa: CASSVLGGLETQYF
v_gene: TRBV20-1; abundance: .; d_gene: .; j_gene: TRBJ2-1; CDR3nt: TGCAGTGCTAGAGTTAAGGACTCCCTCCTTGAGCAGTTCTTC; CDR3aa: CSARVKDSLLEQFF
v_gene: TRBV28; abundance: few; d_gene: TRBD2; j_gene: TRBJ2-1; CDR3nt: TGTGCCAGCAGTGACGGGGGGTCCTACAATGAGCAGTTCTTC; CDR3aa: CASSDGGSYNEQFF
v_gene: TRBV7-8; abundance: .; d_gene: .; j_gene: TRBJ1-1; CDR3nt: TGTGCCAGCAGCTTATTCAGGGACGAAGCTTTCTTT; CDR3aa: CASSLFRDEAFF
v_gene: TRBV20-1; abundance: few; d_gene: .; j_gene: TRBJ2-1; CDR3nt: TGCAGTGCCCCCGGGTTGGTAGCGGAGAGCTCCTACAATGAGCAGTTCTTC; CDR3aa: CSAPGLVAESSYNEQFF
v_gene: TRBV7-9; abundance: .; d_gene: .; j_gene: TRBJ1-4; CDR3nt: TGTGCCACCCAATTGGGAGCAACTAATGAAAAACTGTTTTTT; CDR3aa: CATQLGATNEKLFF
v_gene: TRBV5-1; abundance: few; d_gene: TRBD1; j_gene: TRBJ1-6; CDR3nt: TGCGCCAGCAGCTTGACAGGGGCTTCACATAATTCACCCCTCCACTTT; CDR3aa: CASSLTGASHNSPLHF
v_gene: TRBV30; abundance: few; d_gene: .; j_gene: TRBJ2-7; CDR3nt: TGTGCCTGGAGTGTAAAGCGGGACAGGCAAGAGCAGTACTTC; CDR3aa: CAWSVKRDRQEQYF
v_gene: TRBV9; abundance: .; d_gene: .; j_gene: TRBJ2-3; CDR3nt: TGTGCCAGCAGCGGACCAGGGACTCTTAGCACAGATACGCAGTATTTT; CDR3aa: CASSGPGTLSTDTQYF
v_gene: TRBV6-2/TRBV6-3; abundance: many; d_gene: .; j_gene: TRBJ1-2; CDR3nt: TGTGCCAGCGGGACCGGTTATGGCTACACCTTC; CDR3aa: CASGTGYGYTF
v_gene: TRBV24-1; abundance: many; d_gene: TRBD2; j_gene: TRBJ2-5; CDR3nt: TGTGCCACCAGTGATCGAGGACTAGTTGGAGAGACCCAGTACTTC; CDR3aa: CATSDRGLVGETQYF
v_gene: TRBV20-1; abundance: few; d_gene: TRBD1; j_gene: TRBJ2-7; CDR3nt: TGCAGTGCTAGTCCCGGGACAGGTTGGATGTACGAGCAGTACTTC; CDR3aa: CSASPGTGWMYEQYF
v_gene: TRBV7-9; abundance: many; d_gene: .; j_gene: TRBJ1-1; CDR3nt: TGTGCCAGCAGTTCAGGGCTGAACACTGAAGCTTTCTTT; CDR3aa: CASSSGLNTEAFF
v_gene: TRBV6-1; abundance: few; d_gene: .; j_gene: TRBJ1-1; CDR3nt: TGTGCCAGCAGTGACAGGGCTAGGTGGACTGAAGCTTTCTTT; CDR3aa: CASSDRARWTEAFF
v_gene: TRBV25-1; abundance: .; d_gene: .; j_gene: TRBJ2-5; CDR3nt: TGTGCCAGCAGGACTCGGGGAGGCCGTCAAGAGACCCAGTACTTC; CDR3aa: CASRTRGGRQETQYF
v_gene: TRBV3-1; abundance: .; d_gene: TRBD2; j_gene: TRBJ2-5; CDR3nt: TGTGCCAGCAGCCCCGCCGGGGGGTGGGTGGAGACCCAGTACTTC; CDR3aa: CASSPAGGWVETQYF
v_gene: TRBV5-1; abundance: few; d_gene: .; j_gene: TRBJ2-2; CDR3nt: TGCGCCAGCAGCATTCCAGCCAGGGAGCTGTTTTTT; CDR3aa: CASSIPARELFF
v_gene: TRBV29-1; abundance: .; d_gene: .; j_gene: TRBJ1-4; CDR3nt: TGCAGCGTCCTCGGGGGTCGGTTGGGTAATGAAAAACTGTTTTTT; CDR3aa: CSVLGGRLGNEKLFF
v_gene: TRBV24-1; abundance: few; d_gene: .; j_gene: TRBJ2-3; CDR3nt: TGTGCCACCAGTGGGGACTCCATCACAGATACGCAGTATTTT; CDR3aa: CATSGDSITDTQYF
v_gene: TRBV19; abundance: many; d_gene: TRBD1; j_gene: TRBJ2-3; CDR3nt: TGTGCCAGTAGTTACAGGGGGCGCACAGATACGCAGTATTTT; CDR3aa: CASSYRGRTDTQYF